The 15 T cell receptor beta chains presented below share a single source sample, sequenced in a study of blood T cell repertoires in COVID-19. The data were produced by immunoSEQ multiplex PCR, yet TCRdb's version contains in-frame clones alone and is incomplete. This table holds roughly 130,000 clones, 79% found once. Input material: peripheral blood. The receptors come from a man in his 60s with acute or convalescent COVID-19.

This chain connects TRBV28 to TRBJ2-1; 8 bases agree with TRBD2. The V segment lost 5 bases and the J segment 8 bases; nucleotides outside the gene matches: 11. The CDR3 length is 15 residues. The germline CDR1 and CDR2 sequences are MDHEN and SYDVKM. The CDR3 DNA reads TGTGCCAGCAGTCAAATCCCGGGACTAGGGGATGAGCAGTTCTTC. Translation gives CASSQIPGLGDEQFF.

The chain links TRBV3-1 (or the pseudogene TRBV3-2) to TRBJ2-7, with a tentative D call TRBD2 (6 bases). The CDR3 is 16 amino acids. Germline CDR1 LGHDT, CDR2 YNNKEL (reference sequence). V shed 3 bases and J shed 2 bases, with 17 bases lying between them. Written as DNA, the CDR3 is TGTGCCAGCAGCCATCGTGGCGGAGGGCCCCCCTACGAGCAGTACTTC. It codes for CASSHRGGGPPYEQYF.

The chain couples TRBV18 to TRBJ2-7, with 7 bases fitting TRBD2. Germline V gives CDR1 KGHSH, CDR2 LQKENI. The CDR3 is 17 amino acids. The J segment lost 3 bases and the V segment lost 3 bases, leaving 14 bases of the junction unmatched. The CDR3: CASSPIPPSGINYEQYF. CDR3 coding DNA: TGTGCCAGCTCACCTATCCCGCCGAGCGGGATTAACTACGAGCAGTACTTC.

The rearrangement links TRBV4-2 to TRBJ2-1, with 11 bases matching TRBD2. The CDR3 has 16 residues. Germline V CDR1 and CDR2: LGHNA, YNFKEQ. Losses at the gene ends were 0 bases for V and 6 bases for J; bases not matched to a gene: 4. DNA of the CDR3: TGTGCCAGCAGCCAAGAAGTAACTAGCGGGAGCAATGAGCAGTTCTTC. Protein product: CASSQEVTSGSNEQFF.

This chain joins TRBV7-2 and TRBJ2-7, with TRBD1 identical over 7 bases. Germline values: CDR1 SGHTA, CDR2 FQGNSA. Trimming removed 4 bases from V and 5 bases from J; junction bases left unmatched: 5. The CDR3 is 13 amino acids. The CDR3 DNA reads as TGTGCCAGCAGCTACCGGACAGGAGACGAGCAGTACTTC. Protein product: CASSYRTGDEQYF.

The gene calls are TRBV5-1 and TRBJ2-3, with D unresolved. The germline gives CDR1 SGHRS, CDR2 YFSETQ. V lost 0 bases to trimming and J lost 6 bases, with 8 bases between them. This CDR3 contains 13 residues. The CDR3 DNA reads as TGCGCCAGCAGCTTGGGCGGCTTTGATACGCAGTATTTT. Translated, it gives CASSLGGFDTQYF.

This sequence joins TRBV6-6 and TRBJ1-2; the match to TRBD1 covers 9 bases. This CDR3 is built from 14 residues. Germline V gene sequence: CDR1 MNHNY, CDR2 SVGAGI (reference sequence). Unmatched junction bases numbered 5, after V lost 2 bases and J lost 7 bases. CDR3 sequence: CASSYPTGGRGYTF. For the CDR3, the DNA is TGTGCCAGCAGTTACCCGACAGGGGGGCGTGGCTACACCTTC.

The gene calls are TRBV6-5 and TRBJ1-1; D not resolved. The CDR3 loop spans 11 amino acids. The germline CDR1 and CDR2 sequences are MNHEY and SVGAGI. V was shortened by 8 bases and J by 4 bases, with 8 bases between the two germline ends. CDR3 nucleotides: TGTGCCAGCGAGGAGGGCACTGAAGCTTTCTTT. It yields the protein CASEEGTEAFF.

The rearrangement uses TRBV19 and TRBJ1-6; D not resolved. The CDR3 contains 14 residues. Germline CDR1 reads LNHDA; CDR2 reads SQIVND (reference sequence). Between the trimmed V and J ends, which lost 1 base and 13 bases, there was a span of 14 bases. In DNA form, the CDR3 reads TGTGCCAGTAGTATAGCCGGAGCTGGGGAGCCCCTCCACTTT. Translation gives CASSIAGAGEPLHF.

Only a few counts were recorded for this clone. The chain uses TRBV9 and TRBJ2-7; TRBD2 matches at 12 bases. Looked up from germline, CDR1 is SGDLS and CDR2 is YYNGEE. The junction had 3 bases not matched to a gene; V was cut back by 2 bases and J by 6 bases. This CDR3 is 14 amino acids long. CDR3 nucleotide sequence: TGTGCCAGCAGCGTGTTACTAGCGGGGGGCGAGCAGTACTTC. It is translated as CASSVLLAGGEQYF.

The genes are TRBV6-5 and TRBJ2-2; D not resolved. Germline V lookup: CDR1 MNHEY, CDR2 SVGAGI. The CDR3 totals 16 residues. The V end was cut by 2 bases, the J end by 0 bases, with 10 bases between. For the CDR3, the DNA is TGTGCCAGCAGTTACCTCGGTCTGGCGAACACCGGGGAGCTGTTTTTT. Amino acid sequence: CASSYLGLANTGELFF.

The gene calls are TRBV6-1 and TRBJ1-2; D is perhaps TRBD1 (5 bases). The CDR3 consists of 17 residues. Germline V gene data show CDR1 as MNHNS and CDR2 as SASEGT. Trimming pared 2 bases from V and 4 bases from J, leaving 20 bases between. CDR3 sequence reads: CASSERGAGLTIYGYTF. CDR3 sequence (DNA): TGTGCCAGCAGTGAAAGGGGTGCGGGGCTAACGATCTATGGCTACACCTTC.

The CDR3 region has the DNA TGTGCCAGCAGTTTTGACCCCCGGGCGGGGAACTATGGCTACACCTTC. Residues: CASSFDPRAGNYGYTF. The genes are TRBV28 and TRBJ1-2; D remains ambiguous. This CDR3 spans 16 amino acids. Germline V gene lookup returns CDR1 MDHEN and CDR2 SYDVKM. V was shortened by 3 bases and J by 2 bases, with 16 bases between the two germline ends.

The rearrangement joins TRBV3-1 (or the pseudogene TRBV3-2) to TRBJ2-2; 9 nucleotides agree with TRBD2. Trimming at V came to 0 bases and at J to 4 bases, leaving 6 bases not matched to a gene. Looked up from germline, CDR1 is LGHDT and CDR2 is YNNKEL (reference sequence). This CDR3 contains 17 residues. The CDR3 sequence: CASSQEGISGSTGELFF. The CDR3 nucleotides read TGTGCCAGCAGCCAAGAAGGAATTAGCGGGAGCACCGGGGAGCTGTTTTTT.

Remarks on this clone: The same CDR3 can be traced to other DNA sequences in this sample. J is TRBJ2-7 and V is TRBV30; 10 bases align to TRBD2. Germline trimming cut 4 bases from V and 2 bases from J; bases unmatched to any gene: 5. This CDR3 contains 14 residues. The germline gives CDR1 GTSNPN, CDR2 SVGIG (reference sequence). The CDR3 region is CAWKTSGITYEQYF. The CDR3 coding sequence is TGTGCCTGGAAAACTAGCGGGATCACCTACGAGCAGTACTTC. Based on the CDR3 plus reference TRBV30 and TRBJ2-7, the full variable domain is SQTIHQWPATLVQPVGSPLSLECTVEGTSNPNLYWYRQAAGRGLQLLFYSVGIGQISSEVPQNLSASRPQDRQFILSSKKLLLSDSGFYLCAWKTSGITYEQYFGPGTRLTVT.